The clone carrying this T cell receptor (beta chain) appeared a few times. The data originate from a study of T-cell memory formation after mild COVID-19. TCRdb re-called the 5' RACE reads through MiXCR, storing one row per CDR3 protein. Of under 250,000 distinct CDR3 sequences in the sample, less than 20% were seen once. The sample comprised PBMCs or a T cell subset sorted from them (not recorded which). The sequence was collected from an adult woman who had mild COVID-19 (a few samples of this study predate the infection). Cell type and time point are not known.

CDR3 amino acids: CASSPGTKEKLFF. CDR3 coding DNA: TGTGCCAGCTCACCAGGGACGAAGGAAAAACTGTTTTTT. V gene TRBV18 combines with J gene TRBJ1-4, with D possibly being TRBD1 (5 bases). Germline lookup yields CDR1 KGHSH and CDR2 LQKENI. The CDR3 runs 13 residues. Trimming cost V 2 bases and J 8 bases, with 9 bases left between them. The variable domain in full, completed from reference TRBV18 and TRBJ1-4, reads NAGVMQNPRHLVRRRGQEARLRCSPMKGHSHVYWYRQLPEEGLKFMVYLQKENIIDESGMPKERFSAEFPKEGPSILRIQQVVRGDSAAYFCASSPGTKEKLFFGSGTQLSVL.